This T cell receptor (beta chain) comes out of a study of identical twins. The germline gives CDR1 SEHNR, CDR2 FQNEAQ (reference sequence). The CDR3 loop spans 17 amino acids. V gave up 2 bases and J gave up 4 bases, with 17 bases separating them. TCRdb called the 5' RACE reads again in MiXCR, with one record for every CDR3 protein. The sample carries 500,000 to 650,000 distinct CDR3 sequences, more than 20% recorded once. These same records also appear under a second study, on yellow fever vaccine responses in identical twins.

The chain is built from TRBV7-9 and TRBJ1-4; D is unresolved. Specimen: CD4+ T cells sorted from blood. The clonotype comes from a woman younger than 35 in good health. As DNA, the CDR3 is TGTGCCAGCAGCTTAACTTTTTCTACGGGAGATAATGAAAAACTGTTTTTT. It encodes CASSLTFSTGDNEKLFF.